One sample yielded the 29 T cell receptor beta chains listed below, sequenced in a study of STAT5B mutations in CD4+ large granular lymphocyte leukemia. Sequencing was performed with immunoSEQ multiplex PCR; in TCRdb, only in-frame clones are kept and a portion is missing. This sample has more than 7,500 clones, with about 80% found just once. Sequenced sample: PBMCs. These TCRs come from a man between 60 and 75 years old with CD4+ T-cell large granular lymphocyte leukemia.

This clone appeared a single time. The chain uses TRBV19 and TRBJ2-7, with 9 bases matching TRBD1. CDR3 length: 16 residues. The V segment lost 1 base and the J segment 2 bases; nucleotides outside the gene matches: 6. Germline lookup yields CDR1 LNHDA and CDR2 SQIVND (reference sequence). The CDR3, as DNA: TGTGCCAGTAGTATAGGCCCGGGACAGGGCCCCTACGAGCAGTACTTC. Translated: CASSIGPGQGPYEQYF.

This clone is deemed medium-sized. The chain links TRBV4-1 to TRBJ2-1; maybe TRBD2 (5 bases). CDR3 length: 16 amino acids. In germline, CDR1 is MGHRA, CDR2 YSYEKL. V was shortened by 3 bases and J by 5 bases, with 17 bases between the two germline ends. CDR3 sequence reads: CASSHLIGRADNEQFF. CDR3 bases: TGCGCCAGCAGCCACCTTATAGGGCGGGCGGACAATGAGCAGTTCTTC.

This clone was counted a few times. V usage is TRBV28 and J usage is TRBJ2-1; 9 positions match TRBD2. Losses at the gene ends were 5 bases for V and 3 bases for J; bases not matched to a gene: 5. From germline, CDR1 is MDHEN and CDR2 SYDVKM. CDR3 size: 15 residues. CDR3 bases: TGTGCCAGCAGTAGGGCTAGCGGGATCTACAATGAGCAGTTCTTC. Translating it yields CASSRASGIYNEQFF.

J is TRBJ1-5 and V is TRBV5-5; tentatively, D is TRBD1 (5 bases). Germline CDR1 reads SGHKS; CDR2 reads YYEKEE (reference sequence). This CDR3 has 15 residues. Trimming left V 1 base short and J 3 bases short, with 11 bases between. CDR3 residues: CASSLQGSNNQPQHF. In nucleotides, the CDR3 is TGTGCCAGCAGCTTGCAGGGCTCTAACAATCAGCCCCAGCATTTT.

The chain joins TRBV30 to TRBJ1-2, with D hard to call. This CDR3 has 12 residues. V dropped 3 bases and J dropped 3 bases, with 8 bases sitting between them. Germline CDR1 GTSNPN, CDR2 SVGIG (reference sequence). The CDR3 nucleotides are TGTGCCTGGAGCAGGACGGACTATGGCTACACCTTC. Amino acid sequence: CAWSRTDYGYTF. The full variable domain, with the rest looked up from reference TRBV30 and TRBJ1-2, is SQTIHQWPATLVQPVGSPLSLECTVEGTSNPNLYWYRQAAGRGLQLLFYSVGIGQISSEVPQNLSASRPQDRQFILSSKKLLLSDSGFYLCAWSRTDYGYTFGSGTRLTVV.

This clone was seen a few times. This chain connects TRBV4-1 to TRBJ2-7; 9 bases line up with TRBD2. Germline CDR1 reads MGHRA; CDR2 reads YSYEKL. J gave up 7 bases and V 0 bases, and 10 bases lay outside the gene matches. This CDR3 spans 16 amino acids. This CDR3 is CASSQDRREGLREQYF. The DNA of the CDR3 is TGCGCCAGCAGCCAAGATAGGCGGGAGGGCCTTCGGGAGCAGTACTTC.

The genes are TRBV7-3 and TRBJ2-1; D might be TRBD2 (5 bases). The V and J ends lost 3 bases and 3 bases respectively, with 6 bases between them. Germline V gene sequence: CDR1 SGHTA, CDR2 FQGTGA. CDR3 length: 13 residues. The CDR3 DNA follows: TGTGCCAGCAGCTTGGAGGTCTACAATGAGCAGTTCTTC. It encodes CASSLEVYNEQFF.

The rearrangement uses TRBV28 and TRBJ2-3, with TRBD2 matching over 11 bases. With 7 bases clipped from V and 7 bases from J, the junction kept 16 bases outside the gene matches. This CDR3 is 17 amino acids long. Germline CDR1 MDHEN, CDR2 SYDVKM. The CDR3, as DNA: TGTGCCAGCACCCCTCCTCTACCGGGACTAGCGGTCCATACGCAGTATTTT. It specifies CASTPPLPGLAVHTQYF.

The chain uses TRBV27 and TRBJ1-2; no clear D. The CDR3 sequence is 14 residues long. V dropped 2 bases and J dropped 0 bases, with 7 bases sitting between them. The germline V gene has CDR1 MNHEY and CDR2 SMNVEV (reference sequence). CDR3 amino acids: CASSLSAANYGYTF. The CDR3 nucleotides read TGTGCCAGCAGTTTAAGTGCTGCTAACTATGGCTACACCTTC.

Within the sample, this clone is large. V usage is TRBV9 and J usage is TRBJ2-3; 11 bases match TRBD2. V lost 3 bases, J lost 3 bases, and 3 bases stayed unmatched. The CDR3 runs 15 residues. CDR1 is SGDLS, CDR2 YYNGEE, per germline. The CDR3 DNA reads TGTGCCAGCAGCGATAGCGGGAGGGCGACAGATACGCAGTATTTT. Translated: CASSDSGRATDTQYF.

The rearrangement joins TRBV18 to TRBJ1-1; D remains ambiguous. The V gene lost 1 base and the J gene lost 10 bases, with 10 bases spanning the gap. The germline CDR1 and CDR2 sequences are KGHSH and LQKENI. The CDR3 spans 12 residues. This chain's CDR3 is CASSPRASGAFF. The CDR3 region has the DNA TGTGCCAGCTCACCACGGGCCTCGGGAGCTTTCTTT.

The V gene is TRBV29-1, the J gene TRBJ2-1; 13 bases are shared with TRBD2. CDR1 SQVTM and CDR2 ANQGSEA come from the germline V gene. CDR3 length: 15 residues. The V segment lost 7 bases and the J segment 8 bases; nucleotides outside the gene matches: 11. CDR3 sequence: CSAGGGLAGDYEQFF. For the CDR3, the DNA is TGCAGCGCGGGGGGAGGACTAGCGGGAGACTATGAGCAGTTCTTC.

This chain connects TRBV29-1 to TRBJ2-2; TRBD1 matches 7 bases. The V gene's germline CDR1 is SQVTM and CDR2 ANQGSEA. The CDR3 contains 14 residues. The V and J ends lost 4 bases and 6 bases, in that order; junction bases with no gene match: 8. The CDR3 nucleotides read TGCAGCGTTGTCCCTACAGGGGCGGCCGGGGAGCTGTTTTTT. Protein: CSVVPTGAAGELFF.

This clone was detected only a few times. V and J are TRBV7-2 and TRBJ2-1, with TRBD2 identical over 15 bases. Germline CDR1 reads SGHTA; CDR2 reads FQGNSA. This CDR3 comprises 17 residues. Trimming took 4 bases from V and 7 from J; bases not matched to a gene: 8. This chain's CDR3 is CASSSWTSGRAGNEQFF. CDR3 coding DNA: TGTGCCAGCAGCTCCTGGACTAGCGGGAGGGCAGGGAATGAGCAGTTCTTC.

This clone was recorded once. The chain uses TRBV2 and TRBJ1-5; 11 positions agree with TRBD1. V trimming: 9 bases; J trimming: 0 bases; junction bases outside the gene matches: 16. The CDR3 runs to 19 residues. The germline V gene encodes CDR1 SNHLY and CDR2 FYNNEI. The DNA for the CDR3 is TGTGCCAGTACCGTGGATCCGGGACAGGGGGAGGATAGCAATCAGCCCCAGCATTTT. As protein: CASTVDPGQGEDSNQPQHF.

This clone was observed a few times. In DNA form, the CDR3 reads TGTGCCAGCAGTGACCCTGGGAGCGAGCAGTACTTC. This translates into CASSDPGSEQYF. V and J are TRBV6-5 and TRBJ2-7; tentatively, D is TRBD2 (5 bases). The CDR3 sequence is 12 residues long. Germline V gene data show CDR1 as MNHEY and CDR2 as SVGAGI. The V end was cut by 5 bases, the J end by 6 bases, with 11 bases between.

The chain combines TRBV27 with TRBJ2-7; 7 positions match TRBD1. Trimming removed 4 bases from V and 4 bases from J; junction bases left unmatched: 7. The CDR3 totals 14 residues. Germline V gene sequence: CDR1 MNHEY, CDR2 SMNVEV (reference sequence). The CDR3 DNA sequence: TGTGCCAGCAGTTCCCGGGACAGAAATTACGAGCAGTACTTC. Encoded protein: CASSSRDRNYEQYF.

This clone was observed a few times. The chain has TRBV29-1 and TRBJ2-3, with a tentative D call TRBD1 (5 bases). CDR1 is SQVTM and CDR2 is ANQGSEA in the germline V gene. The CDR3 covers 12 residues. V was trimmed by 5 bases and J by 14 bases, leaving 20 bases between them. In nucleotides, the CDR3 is TGCAGCGTTCAGGGCCCCAGGAACCCTTGGTATTTT. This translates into CSVQGPRNPWYF.

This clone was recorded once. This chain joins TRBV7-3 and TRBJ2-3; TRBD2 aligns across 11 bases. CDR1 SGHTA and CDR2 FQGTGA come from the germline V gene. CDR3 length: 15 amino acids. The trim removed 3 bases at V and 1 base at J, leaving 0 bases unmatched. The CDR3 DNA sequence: TGTGCCAGCAGCTTGACTAGCGGGGGCACAGATACGCAGTATTTT. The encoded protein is CASSLTSGGTDTQYF.

The CDR3 nucleotides read TGTGCCTGGAGTGGAGATTTTAATGAAAAACTGTTTTTT. Translation gives CAWSGDFNEKLFF. V and J are TRBV30 and TRBJ1-4; D is undetermined. The CDR3 is made up of 13 amino acids. Trimming cost V 1 base and J 4 bases, with 7 bases left between them. Germline assignment: CDR1 GTSNPN and CDR2 SVGIG (reference sequence). The complete variable domain, with remaining parts taken from reference TRBV30 and TRBJ1-4, reads SQTIHQWPATLVQPVGSPLSLECTVEGTSNPNLYWYRQAAGRGLQLLFYSVGIGQISSEVPQNLSASRPQDRQFILSSKKLLLSDSGFYLCAWSGDFNEKLFFGSGTQLSVL.

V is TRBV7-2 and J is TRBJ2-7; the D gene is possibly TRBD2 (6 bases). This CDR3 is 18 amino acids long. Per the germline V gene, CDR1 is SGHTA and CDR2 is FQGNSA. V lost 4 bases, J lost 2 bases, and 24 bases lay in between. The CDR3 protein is CASSSGLRRGMKAYEQYF. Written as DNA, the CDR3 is TGTGCCAGCAGCTCCGGCCTGCGTCGGGGGATGAAGGCCTACGAGCAGTACTTC.

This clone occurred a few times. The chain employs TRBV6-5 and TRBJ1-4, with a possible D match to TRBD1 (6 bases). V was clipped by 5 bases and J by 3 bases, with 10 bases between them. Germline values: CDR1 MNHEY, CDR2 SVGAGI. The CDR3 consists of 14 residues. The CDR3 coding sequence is TGTGCCAGCAGTACGGACAGATCTAATGAAAAACTGTTTTTT. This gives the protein CASSTDRSNEKLFF.

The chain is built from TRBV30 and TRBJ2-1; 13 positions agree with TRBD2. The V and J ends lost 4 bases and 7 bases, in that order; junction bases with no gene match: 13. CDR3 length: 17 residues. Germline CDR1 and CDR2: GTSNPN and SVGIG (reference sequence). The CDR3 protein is CAWTQSRTSGSRNEQFF. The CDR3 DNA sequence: TGTGCCTGGACCCAATCCCGGACTAGCGGGAGTAGGAATGAGCAGTTCTTC.

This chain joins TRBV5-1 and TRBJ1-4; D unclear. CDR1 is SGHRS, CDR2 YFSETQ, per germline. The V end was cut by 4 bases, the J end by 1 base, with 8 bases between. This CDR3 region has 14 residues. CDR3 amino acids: CASSTGETNEKLFF. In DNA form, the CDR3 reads TGCGCCAGCAGCACCGGGGAAACTAATGAAAAACTGTTTTTT.

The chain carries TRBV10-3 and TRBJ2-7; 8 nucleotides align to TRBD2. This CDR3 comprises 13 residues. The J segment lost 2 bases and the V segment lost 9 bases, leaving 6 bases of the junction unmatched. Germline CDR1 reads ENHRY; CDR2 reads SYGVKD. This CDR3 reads CAIKRETTYEQYF. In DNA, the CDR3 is TGTGCCATAAAGCGGGAGACGACCTACGAGCAGTACTTC.

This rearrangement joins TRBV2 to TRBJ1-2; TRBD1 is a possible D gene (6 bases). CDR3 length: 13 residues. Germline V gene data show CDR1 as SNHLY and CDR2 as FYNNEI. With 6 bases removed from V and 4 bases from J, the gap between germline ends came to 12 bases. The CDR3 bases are TGTGCCAGCAGAGTAATGACAGGCTATGGCTACACCTTC. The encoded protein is CASRVMTGYGYTF.

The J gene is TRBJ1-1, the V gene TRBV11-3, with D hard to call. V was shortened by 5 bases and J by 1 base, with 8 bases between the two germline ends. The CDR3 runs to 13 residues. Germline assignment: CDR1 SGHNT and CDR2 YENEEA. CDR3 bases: TGTGCCAGCAGCCGTACACGGAACACTGAAGCTTTCTTT. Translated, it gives CASSRTRNTEAFF.

The chain's CDR3 is CASNDKLNQPQHF. CDR3 bases: TGTGCCAGTAACGACAAGTTGAATCAGCCCCAGCATTTT. The V call is TRBV19, the J call TRBJ1-5; no clear D. Germline CDR1 and CDR2: LNHDA and SQIVND (reference sequence). The CDR3 consists of 13 residues. V gave up 7 bases and J gave up 4 bases, with 11 bases separating them.

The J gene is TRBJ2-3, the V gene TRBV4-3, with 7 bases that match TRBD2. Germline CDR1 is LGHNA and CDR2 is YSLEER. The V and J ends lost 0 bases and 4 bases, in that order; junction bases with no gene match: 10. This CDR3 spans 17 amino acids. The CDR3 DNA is TGCGCCAGCAGCCAAGATCCAACTAGCGCCTTCCCAGATACGCAGTATTTT. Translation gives CASSQDPTSAFPDTQYF.